Shown below are 29 T cell receptor beta chains from a single sample sequenced in a study of blood T cells in healthy people across ages. Through a sample-barcoded 5' primer and a J-beta primer mix, a second PCR was run for roughly 7 to 11 cycles. MiXCR, applied by TCRdb to the 5' RACE reads, yields one record per CDR3 protein. This sample has about a million distinct CDR3 sequences, with roughly 51% found just once. Sequencing input: blood. Receptor source: a woman in her sixties in good health.

This clonotype has just a few counts. V is TRBV27 and J is TRBJ1-4; the D is unclear. V lost 2 bases, J lost 5 bases, and 6 bases lay in between. This CDR3 spans 13 amino acids. The germline gives CDR1 MNHEY, CDR2 SMNVEV (reference sequence). CDR3 protein: CASSLRRNEKLFF. The CDR3 coding sequence is TGTGCCAGCAGTTTACGGAGGAATGAAAAACTGTTTTTT.

The chain joins TRBV4-1 to TRBJ1-4; unclear D gene. The CDR3 has 13 residues. Germline V lookup: CDR1 MGHRA, CDR2 YSYEKL. V lost 0 bases, J lost 7 bases, and 6 bases lay in between. The CDR3 here is CASSQDSAEKLFF. CDR3 in DNA: TGCGCCAGCAGCCAAGATAGTGCTGAAAAACTGTTTTTT.

This clonotype was seen a handful of times. This chain connects TRBV4-1 to TRBJ2-5; D is unresolved. Germline loops: CDR1 MGHRA, CDR2 YSYEKL. This CDR3 contains 15 residues. The ends were cut back, 1 base at V and 2 bases at J, with 11 bases in the middle. The CDR3 sequence is CASSQGIAAQETQYF. In DNA, the CDR3 is TGCGCCAGCAGCCAAGGCATCGCGGCACAAGAGACCCAGTACTTC.

This clonotype was seen only a few times. CDR3 bases: TGTGCCAGCAGTTTATCCTGGGACTCCACGACCTACGAGCAGTACTTC. It specifies CASSLSWDSTTYEQYF. The V and J genes are TRBV12-3 or TRBV12-4 and TRBJ2-7, with D possibly being TRBD2 (6 bases). The germline V and J ends were trimmed by 2 bases and 2 bases, with 16 bases remaining between them. The CDR3 runs to 16 residues.

J is TRBJ2-5 and V is TRBV30; no reliable D call. The V gene lost 2 bases and the J gene lost 1 base, with 8 bases spanning the gap. This CDR3 has 13 amino acids. Germline values: CDR1 GTSNPN, CDR2 SVGIG (reference sequence). The CDR3: CAWSPAGQETQYF. CDR3 nucleotide sequence: TGTGCCTGGAGTCCCGCAGGCCAAGAGACCCAGTACTTC.

The gene calls are TRBV11-1 and TRBJ2-7; TRBD1 aligns across 10 bases. The trim removed 5 bases at V and 5 bases at J, leaving 21 bases unmatched. The germline V gene has CDR1 SGHAT and CDR2 FQDESV (reference sequence). The CDR3 loop spans 19 amino acids. The CDR3 DNA is TGTGCCAGCAGCCCTTTGACAGGGGGCATACTTATAGGAGGCGACGAGCAGTACTTC. Translated, it gives CASSPLTGGILIGGDEQYF. The whole variable domain, remainder taken from reference TRBV11-1 and TRBJ2-7, is EAEVAQSPRYKITEKSQAVAFWCDPISGHATLYWYRQILGQGPELLVQFQDESVVDDSQLPKDRFSAERLKGVDSTLKIQPAELGDSAMYLCASSPLTGGILIGGDEQYFGPGTRLTVT.

V gene TRBV5-1 combines with J gene TRBJ2-5; tentative D call: TRBD1 (7 bases). The germline gives CDR1 SGHRS, CDR2 YFSETQ. The CDR3 contains 13 residues. Trimming shortened V by 6 bases and J by 4 bases, and 13 bases separated the two germline ends. In DNA, the CDR3 is TGCGCCAGCACCGGACAGGAGGGAGAGACCCAGTACTTC. It yields the protein CASTGQEGETQYF.

In its sample, this clonotype was seen a few times. The V and J genes are TRBV13 and TRBJ1-1; the D is unclear. Germline loops: CDR1 PRHDT, CDR2 FYEKMQ (reference sequence). The germline V and J ends were trimmed by 3 bases and 5 bases, with 13 bases remaining between them. CDR3 length: 14 amino acids. The CDR3 protein is CASSFRGDLTEAFF. The CDR3, as DNA: TGTGCCAGCAGCTTTCGTGGGGATCTTACTGAAGCTTTCTTT. Full variable domain (rest looked up from reference TRBV13 and TRBJ1-1): AAGVIQSPRHLIKEKRETATLKCYPIPRHDTVYWYQQGPGQDPQFLISFYEKMQSDKGSIPDRFSAQQFSDYHSELNMSSLELGDSALYFCASSFRGDLTEAFFGQGTRLTVV.

The chain is built from TRBV11-1 and TRBJ2-7, with a weak D call TRBD1 (7 bases). Between the trimmed V and J ends, which lost 4 bases and 3 bases, there was a span of 34 bases. This CDR3 spans 21 amino acids. Germline loops: CDR1 SGHAT, CDR2 FQDESV (reference sequence). CDR3 DNA sequence: TGTGCCAGCAGCTCAAACAGACAGGGAAAAGCGGGCACGAGTCCCAACTACGAGCAGTACTTC. This sequence encodes CASSSNRQGKAGTSPNYEQYF.

The gene calls are TRBV20-1 and TRBJ2-7; D ambiguous. From germline, CDR1 is DFQATT and CDR2 SNEGSKA (reference sequence). This CDR3 is built from 15 residues. Trimming took 1 base from V and 7 from J, leaving 20 bases between them. CDR3 loop: CSARGPTIPPEEQYF. DNA of the CDR3: TGCAGTGCTAGAGGTCCTACTATCCCCCCGGAGGAGCAGTACTTC.

This clonotype was detected only a few times. The chain recombines TRBV28 with TRBJ2-5, with D possibly being TRBD1 or TRBD2 (5 bases each). V lost 2 bases to trimming and J lost 5 bases, with 12 bases between them. The length of the CDR3 is 14 residues. The germline gives CDR1 MDHEN, CDR2 SYDVKM. The CDR3 is CASSLRGAPETQYF. The CDR3 nucleotides read TGTGCCAGCAGTTTAAGAGGGGCACCTGAGACCCAGTACTTC.

The chain combines TRBV2 with TRBJ1-1, with D maybe TRBD1 (5 bases). Trimming shortened V by 3 bases and J by 1 base, and 12 bases separated the two germline ends. Germline CDR1 and CDR2: SNHLY and FYNNEI. The CDR3 extends over 15 amino acids. CDR3 DNA: TGTGCCAGCAGTGACATAGGGGCTGGGAACACTGAAGCTTTCTTT. It encodes CASSDIGAGNTEAFF. The full variable domain, in which reference TRBV2 and TRBJ1-1 provide the parts outside the CDR3, is EPEVTQTPSHQVTQMGQEVILRCVPISNHLYFYWYRQILGQKVEFLVSFYNNEISEKSEIFDDQFSVERPDGSNFTLKIRSTKLEDSAMYFCASSDIGAGNTEAFFGQGTRLTVV.

This rearrangement joins TRBV11-2 to TRBJ2-1; 9 bases map to TRBD1. In germline, CDR1 is SGHAT, CDR2 FQNNGV. Trimming cost V 1 base and J 3 bases; bases outside gene matches: 7. The CDR3 is made up of 17 amino acids. The CDR3 DNA reads as TGTGCCAGCAGCTTAGTGGCCGGGACAGGGCGCTACAATGAGCAGTTCTTC. This translates into CASSLVAGTGRYNEQFF.

J is TRBJ2-6 and V is TRBV5-1, with 8 bases identical to TRBD1. V shed 7 bases and J 2 bases; nucleotides not matched to a gene: 8. CDR3 length equals 16 residues. CDR1 is SGHRS, CDR2 YFSETQ, per germline. The CDR3 DNA is TGCGCCAGCGATCGGACAGGGACACCTGGGGCCAACGTCCTGACTTTC. Its protein product is CASDRTGTPGANVLTF.

This chain connects TRBV7-2 to TRBJ2-5, with D unresolved. Trimming shortened V by 6 bases and J by 3 bases, and 11 bases separated the two germline ends. Germline V gene data show CDR1 as SGHTA and CDR2 as FQGNSA. This CDR3 comprises 13 residues. In nucleotides, the CDR3 is TGTGCCAGCAGACTCCAGGTCGAAGAGACCCAGTACTTC. The encoded protein is CASRLQVEETQYF.

The chain links TRBV3-1 to TRBJ1-1; D not resolved. Trimming cost V 3 bases and J 1 base, with 9 bases left between them. The CDR3 covers 14 residues. From germline, CDR1 is LGHDT and CDR2 YNNKEL (reference sequence). The CDR3 loop reads CASSHGSRNTEAFF. In nucleotides, the CDR3 is TGTGCCAGCAGCCACGGTTCACGGAACACTGAAGCTTTCTTT.

In this sample, this clonotype turned up once. This rearrangement joins TRBV28 to TRBJ1-4, with 9 bases that match TRBD1. In germline, CDR1 is MDHEN, CDR2 SYDVKM. There are 15 residues in the CDR3. The trim removed 7 bases at V and 7 bases at J, leaving 10 bases unmatched. The CDR3 is CASTWGGTGSEKLFF. CDR3 nucleotides: TGTGCCAGCACTTGGGGCGGGACAGGGTCTGAAAAACTGTTTTTT.

A note on this clonotype: A read error may be the cause here, since a much bigger clone is one base away. This rearrangement joins TRBV6-1 to TRBJ2-7; possibly TRBD1 for D (5 bases). This CDR3 has 13 residues. Germline V gene sequence: CDR1 MNHNS, CDR2 SASEGT. V lost 6 bases to trimming and J lost 6 bases, with 15 bases between them. CDR3 sequence reads: CASSKSGKFEQYF. In DNA form, the CDR3 reads TGTGCCAGCAGCAAATCAGGGAAATTCGAGCAGTACTTC.

Details on this clonotype: Germline is not matched at one junction end, which may reflect a read error. V is TRBV18 and J is TRBJ1-2; D perhaps matches TRBD1 (5 bases). This CDR3 spans 18 amino acids. Germline V gene data show CDR1 as KGHSH and CDR2 as LQKENI. CDR3 amino acids: CASSPLLTGTAPNYGYTF. CDR3 sequence (DNA): TGTGCTAGCTCACCACTTTTAACAGGCACAGCACCTAACTATGGCTACACCTTC.

V usage is TRBV4-2 and J usage is TRBJ2-2; D is uncertain. Trimming shortened V by 4 bases and J by 5 bases, and 8 bases separated the two germline ends. CDR3 length equals 13 residues. Per the germline V gene, CDR1 is LGHNA and CDR2 is YNFKEQ. DNA of the CDR3: TGTGCCAGCAGCCCCGGACGTACCGGGGAGCTGTTTTTT. It yields the protein CASSPGRTGELFF.

The genes are TRBV27 and TRBJ1-1, with D unclear. The length of the CDR3 is 13 residues. Germline V lookup: CDR1 MNHEY, CDR2 SMNVEV (reference sequence). Trimming removed 6 bases from V and 3 bases from J, with 11 bases in between. The CDR3 region has the DNA TGTGCCAGCAGCGGGAGGCGGTACACTGAAGCTTTCTTT. It translates to CASSGRRYTEAFF.

The rearrangement uses TRBV7-8 and TRBJ2-4; 12 bases line up with TRBD2. The end of the DNA is better explained by TRBJ2-7, so the J call may be wrong. Germline assignment: CDR1 SGHVS and CDR2 FQNEAQ. This CDR3 is 17 amino acids long. CDR3: CASSLSSGRAFIYEQYF. CDR3 bases: TGTGCCAGCAGCTTATCTAGCGGGAGGGCCTTTATCTACGAGCAGTACTTC.

On this clonotype itself: The junction departs from germline at one end; a sequencing error may be responsible. This rearrangement joins TRBV2 to TRBJ1-5; D unresolved. There are 15 residues in the CDR3. Germline CDR1 SNHLY, CDR2 FYNNEI. The CDR3 bases are TGTGCCAGCAGTCGAGACGGCTATAGCGATCAGCCCCAGCATTTT. It is translated as CASSRDGYSDQPQHF.

The genes are TRBV7-8 and TRBJ2-7; D is possibly TRBD2 (6 bases). The CDR3 length is 15 residues. Germline V gene sequence: CDR1 SGHVS, CDR2 FQNEAQ. Trimming took off 5 bases at V and 4 bases at J, with 18 bases between the two ends. The CDR3 sequence is CASSQESGVRYEQYF. The DNA of the CDR3 is TGTGCCAGCAGCCAGGAGTCGGGAGTCCGGTACGAGCAGTACTTC.

The chain carries TRBV18 and TRBJ1-2; 7 nucleotides align to TRBD1. V was clipped by 2 bases and J by 9 bases; unmatched bases: 12. CDR1 and CDR2 (germline): KGHSH, LQKENI. The CDR3 sequence is 15 residues long. Written as DNA, the CDR3 is TGTGCCAGCTCACCATTGGACAGGTCAGACAATAGCTACACCTTC. It yields the protein CASSPLDRSDNSYTF.

The chain joins TRBV25-1 to TRBJ2-3, with no clear D. Germline-derived CDR1 and CDR2 are MGHDK and SYGVNS. Trimming took 5 bases from V and 1 from J, leaving 13 bases between them. CDR3 length: 15 amino acids. In DNA, the CDR3 is TGTGCCAGCAGTAAACCCTTAGGGCGCACAGATACGCAGTATTTT. Encoded protein: CASSKPLGRTDTQYF.

The chain links TRBV29-1 to TRBJ2-3; D may be TRBD1 (6 bases). CDR3 length equals 11 residues. The germline CDR1 and CDR2 sequences are SQVTM and ANQGSEA. Trimming cost V 6 bases and J 5 bases, with 9 bases left between them. CDR3 bases: TGCAGCGTCGCCAGGGGAGATACGCAGTATTTT. As protein: CSVARGDTQYF.

The rearrangement links TRBV29-1 to TRBJ2-7, with D perhaps matching TRBD1 or TRBD2 (5 bases each). The CDR3 is made up of 14 amino acids. V lost 5 bases and J lost 0, with 14 bases in between. Germline lookup yields CDR1 SQVTM and CDR2 ANQGSEA. The CDR3, as DNA: TGCAGCGTTTGGGGGACGTTGAGCTCCTACGAGCAGTACTTC. Translating it yields CSVWGTLSSYEQYF.

The J gene is TRBJ2-1, the V gene TRBV12-3 or TRBV12-4; perhaps D is TRBD1 or TRBD2 (5 bases each). The V and J ends lost 6 bases and 4 bases respectively, with 13 bases between them. The CDR3 length is 14 residues. The CDR3 DNA reads TGTGCCAGCAGGGGACGAGCGGAGTACAATGAGCAGTTCTTC. Amino acids: CASRGRAEYNEQFF.